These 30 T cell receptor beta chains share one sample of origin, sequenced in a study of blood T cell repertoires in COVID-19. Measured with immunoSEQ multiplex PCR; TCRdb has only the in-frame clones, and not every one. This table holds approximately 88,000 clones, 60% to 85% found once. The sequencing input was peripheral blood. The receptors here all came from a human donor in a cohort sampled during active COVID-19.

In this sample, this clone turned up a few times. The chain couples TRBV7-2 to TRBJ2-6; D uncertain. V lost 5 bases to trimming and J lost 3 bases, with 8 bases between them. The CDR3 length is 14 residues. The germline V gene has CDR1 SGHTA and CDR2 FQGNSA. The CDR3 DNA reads TGTGCCAGCAGCCTACCCCGTGGGGCCAACGTCCTGACTTTC. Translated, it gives CASSLPRGANVLTF.

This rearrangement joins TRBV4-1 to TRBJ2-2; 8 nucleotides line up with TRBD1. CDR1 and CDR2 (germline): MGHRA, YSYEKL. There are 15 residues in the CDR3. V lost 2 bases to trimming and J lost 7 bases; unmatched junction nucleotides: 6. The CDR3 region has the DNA TGCGCCAGCAGCCAAACCCAGGGGGCGTACGGGGAGCTGTTTTTT. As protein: CASSQTQGAYGELFF.

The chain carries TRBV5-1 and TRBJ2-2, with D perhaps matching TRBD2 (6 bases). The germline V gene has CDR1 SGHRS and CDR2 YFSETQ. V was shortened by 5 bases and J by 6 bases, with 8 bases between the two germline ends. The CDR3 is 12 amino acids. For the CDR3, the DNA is TGCGCCAGCAGATGGGAGGCCGGGGAGCTGTTTTTT. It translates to CASRWEAGELFF. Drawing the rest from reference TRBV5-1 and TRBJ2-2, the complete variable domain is KAGVTQTPRYLIKTRGQQVTLSCSPISGHRSVSWYQQTPGQGLQFLFEYFSETQRNKGNFPGRFSGRQFSNSRSEMNVSTLELGDSALYLCASRWEAGELFFGEGSRLTVL.

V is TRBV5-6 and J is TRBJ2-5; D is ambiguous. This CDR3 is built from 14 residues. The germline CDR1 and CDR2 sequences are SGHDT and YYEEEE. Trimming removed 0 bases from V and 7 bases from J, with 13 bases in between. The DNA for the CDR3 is TGTGCCAGCAGCTTGGATCAGGTAGTCAGGACCCAGTACTTC. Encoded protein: CASSLDQVVRTQYF.

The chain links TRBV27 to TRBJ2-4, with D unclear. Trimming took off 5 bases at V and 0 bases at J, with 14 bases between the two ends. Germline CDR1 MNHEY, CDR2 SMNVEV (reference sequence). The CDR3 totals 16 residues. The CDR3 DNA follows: TGTGCCAGCAGTCAGTCCAGACAACTAGCCAAAAACATTCAGTACTTC. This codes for CASSQSRQLAKNIQYF.

The CDR3 here is CATSHSRTGEQETQYF. The CDR3 coding sequence is TGTGCCACCAGTCATTCGAGGACAGGGGAGCAAGAGACCCAGTACTTC. V gene TRBV24-1 combines with J gene TRBJ2-5; the match to TRBD1 covers 9 bases. This CDR3 region has 16 residues. Losses at the gene ends were 6 bases for V and 2 bases for J; bases not matched to a gene: 9. Germline assignment: CDR1 KGHDR and CDR2 SFDVKD.

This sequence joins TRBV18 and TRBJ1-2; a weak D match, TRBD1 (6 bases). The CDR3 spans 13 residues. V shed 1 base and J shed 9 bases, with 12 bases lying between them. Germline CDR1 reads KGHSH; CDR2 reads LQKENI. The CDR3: CASSPQKDRSYTF. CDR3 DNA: TGTGCCAGCTCACCACAGAAGGACAGAAGCTACACCTTC.

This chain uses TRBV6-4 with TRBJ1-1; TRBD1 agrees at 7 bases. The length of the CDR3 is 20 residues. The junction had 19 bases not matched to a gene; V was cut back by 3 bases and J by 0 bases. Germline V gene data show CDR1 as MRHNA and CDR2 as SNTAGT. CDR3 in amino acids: CASSDLGQTSDSSMNTEAFF. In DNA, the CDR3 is TGTGCCAGCAGTGATCTGGGACAGACATCCGATTCTAGCATGAACACTGAAGCTTTCTTT.

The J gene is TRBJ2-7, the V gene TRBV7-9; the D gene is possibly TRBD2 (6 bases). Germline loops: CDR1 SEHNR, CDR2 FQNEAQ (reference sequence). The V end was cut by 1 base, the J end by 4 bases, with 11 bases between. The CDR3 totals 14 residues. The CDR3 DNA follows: TGTGCCAGCAGCTTAGACGGGAGAGTTTACGAGCAGTACTTC. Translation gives CASSLDGRVYEQYF.

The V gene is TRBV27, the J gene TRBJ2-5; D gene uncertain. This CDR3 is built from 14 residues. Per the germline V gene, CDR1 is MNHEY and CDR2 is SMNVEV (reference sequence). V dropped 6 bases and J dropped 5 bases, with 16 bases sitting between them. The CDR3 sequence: CASSFRDHTETQYF. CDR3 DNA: TGTGCCAGCAGCTTCCGAGATCATACGGAGACCCAGTACTTC.

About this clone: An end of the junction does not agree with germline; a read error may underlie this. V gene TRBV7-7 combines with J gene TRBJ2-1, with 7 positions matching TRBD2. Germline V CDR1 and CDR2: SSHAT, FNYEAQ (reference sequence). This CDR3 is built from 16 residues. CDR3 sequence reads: CASSPLTGGRGNEQFF. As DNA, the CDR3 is TGTGCTAGCAGCCCACTGACTGGCGGGAGAGGTAATGAGCAGTTCTTC.

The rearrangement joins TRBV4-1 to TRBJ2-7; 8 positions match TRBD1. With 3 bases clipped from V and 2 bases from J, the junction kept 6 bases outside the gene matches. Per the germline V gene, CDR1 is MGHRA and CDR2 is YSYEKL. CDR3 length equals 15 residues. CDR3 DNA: TGCGCCAGCAGCCATGACAGGGGAAAGCCCTACGAGCAGTACTTC. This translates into CASSHDRGKPYEQYF.

The CDR3 bases are TGTGCCAGCAGTACACTAGCGGGAGGGTACAATGAGCAGTTCTTC. Translated, it gives CASSTLAGGYNEQFF. V usage is TRBV5-6 and J usage is TRBJ2-1; TRBD2 matches 13 bases. Germline V CDR1 and CDR2: SGHDT, YYEEEE. V was clipped by 5 bases and J by 4 bases; unmatched bases: 3. The CDR3 sequence is 15 residues long.

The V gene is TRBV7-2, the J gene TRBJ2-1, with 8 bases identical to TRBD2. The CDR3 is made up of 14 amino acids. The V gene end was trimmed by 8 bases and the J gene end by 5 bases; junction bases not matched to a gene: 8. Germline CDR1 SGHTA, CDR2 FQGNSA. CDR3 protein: CASLPGGADNEQFF. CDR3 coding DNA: TGTGCCAGCCTCCCGGGGGGGGCGGACAATGAGCAGTTCTTC.

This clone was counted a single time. The CDR3 here is CATSISSGAPYEQYF. CDR3 DNA sequence: TGTGCCACCAGCATAAGCAGCGGTGCCCCCTACGAGCAGTACTTC. The chain is built from TRBV15 and TRBJ2-7; TRBD2 is a possible D gene (5 bases). V was clipped by 4 bases and J by 2 bases, with 15 bases between them. The CDR3 is 15 residues long. Germline V gene sequence: CDR1 LNHNV, CDR2 YYDKDF (reference sequence).

CDR3 DNA sequence: TGTGCCAGCAGCTTATTGGGGGCGAACACTGAAGCTTTCTTT. It is translated as CASSLLGANTEAFF. The rearrangement uses TRBV7-8 and TRBJ1-1, with a possible D match to TRBD1 (6 bases). CDR3 length: 14 residues. Germline CDR1 and CDR2: SGHVS and FQNEAQ. V was trimmed by 2 bases and J by 1 base, leaving 8 bases between them.

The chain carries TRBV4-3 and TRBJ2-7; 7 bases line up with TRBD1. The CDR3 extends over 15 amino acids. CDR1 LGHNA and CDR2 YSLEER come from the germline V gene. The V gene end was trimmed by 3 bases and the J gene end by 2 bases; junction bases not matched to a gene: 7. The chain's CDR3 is CASSHREGAPYEQYF. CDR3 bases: TGCGCCAGCAGCCACCGTGAGGGGGCTCCCTACGAGCAGTACTTC.

The CDR3 region is CASSLGGPRNSPLHF. The CDR3 DNA is TGTGCCAGCAGCTTGGGGGGCCCTAGAAATTCACCCCTCCACTTT. The chain uses TRBV5-4 and TRBJ1-6; D possibly corresponds to TRBD1 (5 bases). Germline CDR1 and CDR2: SGHNT and YYREEE (reference sequence). The CDR3 is 15 residues long. V dropped 0 bases and J dropped 7 bases, with 11 bases sitting between them.

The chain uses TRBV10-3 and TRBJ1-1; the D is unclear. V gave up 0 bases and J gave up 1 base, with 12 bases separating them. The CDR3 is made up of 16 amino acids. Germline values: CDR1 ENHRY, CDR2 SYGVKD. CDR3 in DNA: TGTGCCATCAGTGAGTCGACCTCGGGGTGGAACACTGAAGCTTTCTTT. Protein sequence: CAISESTSGWNTEAFF.

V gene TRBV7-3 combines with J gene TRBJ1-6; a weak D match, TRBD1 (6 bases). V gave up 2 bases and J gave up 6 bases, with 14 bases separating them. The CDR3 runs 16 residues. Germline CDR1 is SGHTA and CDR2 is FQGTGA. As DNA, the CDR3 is TGTGCCAGCAGCTTATCGGCAGGGGCCATTAATTCACCCCTCCACTTT. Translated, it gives CASSLSAGAINSPLHF. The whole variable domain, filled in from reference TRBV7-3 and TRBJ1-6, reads GAGVSQTPSNKVTEKGKYVELRCDPISGHTALYWYRQSLGQGPEFLIYFQGTGAADDSGLPNDRFFAVRPEGSVSTLKIQRTERGDSAVYLCASSLSAGAINSPLHFGNGTRLTVT.

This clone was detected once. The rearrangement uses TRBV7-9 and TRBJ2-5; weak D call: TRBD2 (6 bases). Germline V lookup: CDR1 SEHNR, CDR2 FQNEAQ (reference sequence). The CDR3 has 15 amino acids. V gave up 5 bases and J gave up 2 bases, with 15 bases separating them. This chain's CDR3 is CASSPRHGRQETQYF. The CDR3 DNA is TGTGCCAGCAGCCCCCGTCATGGGAGGCAAGAGACCCAGTACTTC.

The CDR3: CSVELATDTQYF. The CDR3 nucleotides are TGCAGCGTCGAACTAGCGACAGATACGCAGTATTTT. This sequence joins TRBV29-1 and TRBJ2-3; 7 nucleotides agree with TRBD2. There are 12 residues in the CDR3. Germline loops: CDR1 SQVTM, CDR2 ANQGSEA. Trimming removed 6 bases from V and 3 bases from J; junction bases left unmatched: 3.

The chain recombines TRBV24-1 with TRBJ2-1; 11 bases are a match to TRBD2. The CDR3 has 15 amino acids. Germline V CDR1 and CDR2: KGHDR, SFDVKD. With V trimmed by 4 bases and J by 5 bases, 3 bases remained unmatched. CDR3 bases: TGTGCCACCAGTGAAGCGGGACTAGCGGACAATGAGCAGTTCTTC. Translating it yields CATSEAGLADNEQFF.

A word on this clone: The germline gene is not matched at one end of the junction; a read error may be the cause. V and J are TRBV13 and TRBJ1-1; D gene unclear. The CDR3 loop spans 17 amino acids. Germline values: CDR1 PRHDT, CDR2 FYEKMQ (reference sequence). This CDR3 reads CASSLILGGPRNAEAFF. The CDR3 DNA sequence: TGTGCCAGCAGCTTAATATTGGGTGGCCCTAGGAACGCTGAAGCTTTCTTT.

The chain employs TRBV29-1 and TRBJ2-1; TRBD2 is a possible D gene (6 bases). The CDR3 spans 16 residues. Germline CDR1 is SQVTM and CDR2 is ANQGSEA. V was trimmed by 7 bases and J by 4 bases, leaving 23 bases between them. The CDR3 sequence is CSALRNGLAGYNEQFF. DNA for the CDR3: TGCAGCGCCCTCAGAAACGGACTGGCGGGATACAATGAGCAGTTCTTC.

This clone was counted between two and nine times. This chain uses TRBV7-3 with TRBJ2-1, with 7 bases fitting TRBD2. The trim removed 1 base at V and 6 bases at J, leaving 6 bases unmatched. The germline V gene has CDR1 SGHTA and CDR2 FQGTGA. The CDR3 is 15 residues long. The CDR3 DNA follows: TGTGCCAGCAGCTTAATGGCGGGAGTCTTCAATGAGCAGTTCTTC. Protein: CASSLMAGVFNEQFF.

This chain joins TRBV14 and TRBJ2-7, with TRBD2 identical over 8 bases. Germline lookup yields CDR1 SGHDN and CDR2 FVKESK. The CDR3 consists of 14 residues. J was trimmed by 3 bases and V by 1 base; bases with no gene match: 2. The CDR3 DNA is TGTGCCAGCAGCCAAGTACTAGCGGACTACGAGCAGTACTTC. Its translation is CASSQVLADYEQYF.

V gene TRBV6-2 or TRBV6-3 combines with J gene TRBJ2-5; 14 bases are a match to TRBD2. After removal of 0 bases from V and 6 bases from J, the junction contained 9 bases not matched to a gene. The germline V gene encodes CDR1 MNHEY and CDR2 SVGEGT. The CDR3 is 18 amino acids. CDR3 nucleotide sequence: TGTGCCAGCAGTTACTCCCGACTAGCGGGAGGGGGCGGGAAGACCCAGTACTTC. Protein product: CASSYSRLAGGGGKTQYF.

The CDR3 loop reads CAGGGSPGNIQYF. The CDR3 nucleotides read TGTGCGGGGGGAGGGTCCCCGGGAAACATTCAGTACTTC. This rearrangement joins TRBV2 to TRBJ2-4; the match to TRBD2 covers 7 bases. Per the germline V gene, CDR1 is SNHLY and CDR2 is FYNNEI. This CDR3 is 13 amino acids long.

The CDR3 is CASKMGLAGNTGELFF. The CDR3 DNA reads TGCGCCAGCAAAATGGGACTAGCGGGGAACACCGGGGAGCTGTTTTTT. This chain joins TRBV5-1 and TRBJ2-2; 12 bases match TRBD2. With 6 bases clipped from V and 1 base from J, the junction kept 4 bases outside the gene matches. This CDR3 has 16 residues. Germline CDR1 and CDR2: SGHRS and YFSETQ.